This T cell receptor (beta chain) was captured in a study of regulatory T cells in long-lasting Graves disease. Time point reported: newly diagnosed GD, antithyroid drugs for less than 3 months. From PBMCs, RNA was extracted and then used to make the TCR library. Relying on iRepertoire HTBI primers and Arm-PCR of CDR3 regions, the team built TCR beta libraries. TCRdb re-derived calls from the multiplex PCR reads in MiXCR, one entry per CDR3 protein. The sample holds 450,000 to 650,000 distinct CDR3 sequences, about 16% seen once. This clonotype showed up many times. With 0 bases removed from V and 2 bases from J, the gap between germline ends came to 12 bases. Germline V gene data show CDR1 as DFQATT and CDR2 as SNEGSKA (reference sequence). The CDR3 totals 15 residues. This sample was shared with a second study, whose subject was T cells in Graves' hyperthyroidism and ophthalmopathy.

This TCR came from a woman aged 35-60 years with Graves disease. This specimen was peripheral blood mononuclear cells (PBMCs), taken at new diagnosis, from a patient treated with antithyroid drugs. The genes are TRBV20-1 and TRBJ2-3; D gene ambiguous. In nucleotides, the CDR3 is TGCAGTGCTAGAGAAGGAAATAGCCCCACAGATACGCAGTATTTT. Translation: CSAREGNSPTDTQYF.